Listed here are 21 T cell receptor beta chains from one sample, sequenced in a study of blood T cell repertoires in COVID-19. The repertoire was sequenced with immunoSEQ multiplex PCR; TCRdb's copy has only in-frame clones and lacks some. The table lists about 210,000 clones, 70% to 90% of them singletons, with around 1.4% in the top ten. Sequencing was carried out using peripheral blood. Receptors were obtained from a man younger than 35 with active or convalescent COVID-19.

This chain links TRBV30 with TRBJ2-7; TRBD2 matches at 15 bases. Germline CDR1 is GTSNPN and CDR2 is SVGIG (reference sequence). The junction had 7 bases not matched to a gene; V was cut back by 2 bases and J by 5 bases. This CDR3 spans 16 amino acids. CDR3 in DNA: TGTGCCTGGAGTCCGGGGACTAGCGGGAGGATAAACGAGCAGTACTTC. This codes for CAWSPGTSGRINEQYF.

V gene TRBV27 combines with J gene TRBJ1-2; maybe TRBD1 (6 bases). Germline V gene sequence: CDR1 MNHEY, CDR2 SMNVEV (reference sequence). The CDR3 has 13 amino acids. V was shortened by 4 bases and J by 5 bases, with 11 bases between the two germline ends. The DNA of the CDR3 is TGTGCCAGCAGTTCAAGGGGGGGATATGGCTACACCTTC. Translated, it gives CASSSRGGYGYTF.

CDR3 nucleotides: TGTGCCAGCAGTTTTGACAGACGCAATCAGCCCCAGCATTTT. Amino acids: CASSFDRRNQPQHF. V and J are TRBV27 and TRBJ1-5, with D perhaps TRBD1 (5 bases). This CDR3 spans 14 amino acids. CDR1 and CDR2 from the germline V gene are MNHEY and SMNVEV (reference sequence). V was cut by 3 bases and J by 2 bases, with 8 bases left in between.

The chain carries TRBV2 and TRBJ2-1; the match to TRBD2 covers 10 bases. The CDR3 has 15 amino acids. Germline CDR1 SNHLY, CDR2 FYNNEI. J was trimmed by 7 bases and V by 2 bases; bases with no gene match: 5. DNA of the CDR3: TGTGCCAGCAGTGAACTTACTAGCGGGATGAATGAGCAGTTCTTC. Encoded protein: CASSELTSGMNEQFF.

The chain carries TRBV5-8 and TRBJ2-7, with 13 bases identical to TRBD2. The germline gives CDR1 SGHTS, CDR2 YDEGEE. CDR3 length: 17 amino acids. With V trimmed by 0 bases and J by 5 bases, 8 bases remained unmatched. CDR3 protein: CASSLEGLAGLRNEQYF. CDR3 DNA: TGTGCCAGCAGCTTGGAGGGACTAGCGGGACTAAGGAACGAGCAGTACTTC.

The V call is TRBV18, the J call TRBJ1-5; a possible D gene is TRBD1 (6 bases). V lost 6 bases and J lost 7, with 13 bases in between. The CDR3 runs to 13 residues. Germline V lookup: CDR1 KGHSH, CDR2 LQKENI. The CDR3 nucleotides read TGTGCCAGCTCCGAACTCAGGGGACAGCCCCAGCATTTT. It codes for CASSELRGQPQHF.

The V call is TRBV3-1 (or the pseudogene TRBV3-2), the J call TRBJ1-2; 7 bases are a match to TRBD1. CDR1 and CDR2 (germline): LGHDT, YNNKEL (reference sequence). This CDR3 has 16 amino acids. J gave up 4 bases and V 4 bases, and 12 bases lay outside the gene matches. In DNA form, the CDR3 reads TGTGCCAGCAGCCCTACCACGACAGGGATCGCCTATGGCTACACCTTC. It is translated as CASSPTTTGIAYGYTF.

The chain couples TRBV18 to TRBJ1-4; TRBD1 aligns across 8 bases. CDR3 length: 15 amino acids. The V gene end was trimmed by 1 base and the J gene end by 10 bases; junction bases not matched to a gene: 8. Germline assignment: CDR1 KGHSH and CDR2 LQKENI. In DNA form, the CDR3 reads TGTGCCAGCTCACCACAGCAGGGGGCCCCGGGAAAACTGTTTTTT. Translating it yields CASSPQQGAPGKLFF.

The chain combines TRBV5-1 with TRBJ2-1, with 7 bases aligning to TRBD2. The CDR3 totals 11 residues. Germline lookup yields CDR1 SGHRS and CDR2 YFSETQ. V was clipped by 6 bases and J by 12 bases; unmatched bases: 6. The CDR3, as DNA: TGCGCCAGCAATGGGCCGGGGGGGCAGTTCTTC. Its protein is CASNGPGGQFF.

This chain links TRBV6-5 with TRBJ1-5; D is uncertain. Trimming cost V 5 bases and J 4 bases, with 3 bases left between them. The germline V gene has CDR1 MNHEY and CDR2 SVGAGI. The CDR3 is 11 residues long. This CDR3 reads CASSRNQPQHF. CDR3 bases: TGTGCCAGCAGTCGGAATCAGCCCCAGCATTTT.

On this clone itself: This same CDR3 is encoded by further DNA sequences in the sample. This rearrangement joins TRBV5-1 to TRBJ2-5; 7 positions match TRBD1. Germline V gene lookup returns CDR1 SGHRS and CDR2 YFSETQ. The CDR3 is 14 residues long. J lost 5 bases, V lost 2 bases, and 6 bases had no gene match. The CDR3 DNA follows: TGCGCCAGCAGCTTCGACAGGGCAGAGGAGACCCAGTACTTC. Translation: CASSFDRAEETQYF. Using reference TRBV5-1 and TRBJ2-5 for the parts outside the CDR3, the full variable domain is KAGVTQTPRYLIKTRGQQVTLSCSPISGHRSVSWYQQTPGQGLQFLFEYFSETQRNKGNFPGRFSGRQFSNSRSEMNVSTLELGDSALYLCASSFDRAEETQYFGPGTRLLVL.

CDR3 sequence reads: CSVGGWQVGSYEQYF. The DNA for the CDR3 is TGCAGCGTGGGGGGGTGGCAGGTTGGCTCCTACGAGCAGTACTTC. The rearrangement links TRBV29-1 to TRBJ2-7; TRBD2 agrees at 7 bases. The germline V gene has CDR1 SQVTM and CDR2 ANQGSEA. This CDR3 comprises 15 residues. The ends lost 6 bases at V and 0 bases at J; junction bases unmatched: 11.

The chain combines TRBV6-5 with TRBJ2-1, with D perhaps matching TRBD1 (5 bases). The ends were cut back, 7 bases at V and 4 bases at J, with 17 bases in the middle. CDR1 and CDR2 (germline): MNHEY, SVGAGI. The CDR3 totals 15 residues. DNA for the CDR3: TGTGCCAGCACCGCTTCAGGGATGCCGTACAATGAGCAGTTCTTC. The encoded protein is CASTASGMPYNEQFF.

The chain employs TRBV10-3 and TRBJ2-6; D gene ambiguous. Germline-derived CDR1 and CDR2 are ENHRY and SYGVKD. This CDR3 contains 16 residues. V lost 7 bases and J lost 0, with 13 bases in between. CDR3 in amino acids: CAITASVLSGANVLTF. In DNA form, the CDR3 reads TGTGCCATCACGGCAAGCGTTCTCTCTGGGGCCAACGTCCTGACTTTC.

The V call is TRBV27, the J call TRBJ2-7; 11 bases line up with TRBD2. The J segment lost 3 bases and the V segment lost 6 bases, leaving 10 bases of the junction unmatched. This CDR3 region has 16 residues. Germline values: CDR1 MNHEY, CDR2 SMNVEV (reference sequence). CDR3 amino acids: CASSPLPSGRNYEQYF. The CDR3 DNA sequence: TGTGCCAGCAGCCCCCTACCTAGCGGGAGGAACTACGAGCAGTACTTC.

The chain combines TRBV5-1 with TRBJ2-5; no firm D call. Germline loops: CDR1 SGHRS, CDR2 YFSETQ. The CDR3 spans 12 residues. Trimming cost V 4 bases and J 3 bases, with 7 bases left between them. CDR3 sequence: CASSGGEETQYF. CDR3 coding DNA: TGCGCCAGCAGCGGCGGAGAAGAGACCCAGTACTTC.

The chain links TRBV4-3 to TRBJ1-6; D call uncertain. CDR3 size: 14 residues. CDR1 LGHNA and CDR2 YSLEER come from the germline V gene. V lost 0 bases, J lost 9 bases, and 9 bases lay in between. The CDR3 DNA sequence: TGCGCCAGCAGCCAAGATTCAGGAATTTCACCCCTCCACTTT. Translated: CASSQDSGISPLHF.

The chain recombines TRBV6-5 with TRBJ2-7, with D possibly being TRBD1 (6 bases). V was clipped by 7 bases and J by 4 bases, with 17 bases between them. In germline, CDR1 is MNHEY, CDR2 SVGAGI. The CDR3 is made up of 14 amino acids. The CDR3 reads CASKRDNGMYEQYF. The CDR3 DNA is TGTGCCAGCAAGAGGGACAACGGGATGTACGAGCAGTACTTC.

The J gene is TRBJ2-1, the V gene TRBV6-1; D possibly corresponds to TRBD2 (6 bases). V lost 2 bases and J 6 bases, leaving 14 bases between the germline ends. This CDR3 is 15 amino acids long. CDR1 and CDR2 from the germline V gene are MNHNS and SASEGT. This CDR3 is CASSETEGEGNEQFF. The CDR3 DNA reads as TGTGCCAGCAGTGAAACGGAGGGCGAAGGCAATGAGCAGTTCTTC.

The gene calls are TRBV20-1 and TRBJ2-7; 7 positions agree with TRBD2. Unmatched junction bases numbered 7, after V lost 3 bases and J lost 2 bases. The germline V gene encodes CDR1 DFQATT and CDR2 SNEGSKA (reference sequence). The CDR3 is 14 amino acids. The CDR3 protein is CSASGWEGPYEQYF. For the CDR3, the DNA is TGCAGTGCTAGTGGGTGGGAGGGCCCCTACGAGCAGTACTTC.

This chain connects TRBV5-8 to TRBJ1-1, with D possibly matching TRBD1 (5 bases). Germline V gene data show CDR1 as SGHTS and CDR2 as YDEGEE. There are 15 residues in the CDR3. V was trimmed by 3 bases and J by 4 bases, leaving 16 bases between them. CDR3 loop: CASSWGTSETTEAFF. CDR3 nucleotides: TGTGCCAGCAGCTGGGGGACTTCGGAGACCACTGAAGCTTTCTTT.